One and the same sample provided the 8 T cell receptor beta chains below, sequenced in a study of T cells in Graves' hyperthyroidism and ophthalmopathy. Amplified TCR beta CDR3 regions came from RNA transcripts. In the first-round RT-PCR of the TCR CDR3, the HTBI primer set was used. TCRdb independently ran MiXCR on the multiplex PCR reads; one entry per CDR3 protein. The sample has about 700,000 distinct CDR3 sequences, about 14% seen once. Sequences were obtained from blood. The receptor source for this set is a woman between 18 and 29 years old with Graves' hyperthyroidism.

This clonotype was seen only a few times. The J gene is TRBJ1-1, the V gene TRBV10-1; D is perhaps TRBD1 (6 bases). CDR3 length: 17 residues. Trimming removed 5 bases from V and 8 bases from J, with 27 bases in between. Germline CDR1 reads WNHNN; CDR2 reads SYGVQD (reference sequence). The CDR3 nucleotides are TGCGCCAGCAGTAAAGCCTCAGGGGTAGGGGCACTCAAGGAAGCTTTCTTT. It specifies CASSKASGVGALKEAFF.

The table lists this clonotype with many counts. The chain is built from TRBV19 and TRBJ2-1, with 8 bases identical to TRBD1. Germline trimming cut 8 bases from V and 0 bases from J; bases unmatched to any gene: 12. Germline CDR1 reads LNHDA; CDR2 reads SQIVND (reference sequence). The CDR3 is 17 residues long. The CDR3 nucleotides are TGTGCCAGTTCGCCAGGGGGCGCATGGGACTCCTACAATGAGCAGTTCTTC. Translation gives CASSPGGAWDSYNEQFF.

This rearrangement joins TRBV20-1 to TRBJ2-7; a weak D match, TRBD2 (7 bases). Germline V gene sequence: CDR1 DFQATT, CDR2 SNEGSKA (reference sequence). Deletions cut 5 bases from V and 6 bases from J, with 23 bases between. This CDR3 is built from 15 residues. The CDR3 loop reads CSAYVGGGSKGEQYF. CDR3 DNA: TGCAGTGCTTATGTGGGGGGCGGGAGTAAGGGCGAGCAGTACTTC.

This clonotype appeared many times. The chain joins TRBV20-1 to TRBJ1-1; 7 nucleotides align to TRBD1. The V and J ends lost 5 bases and 5 bases, in that order; junction bases with no gene match: 11. Per the germline V gene, CDR1 is DFQATT and CDR2 is SNEGSKA (reference sequence). This CDR3 contains 14 residues. CDR3 coding DNA: TGCAGTGCTGGTAGACAGGGTTTGAGGACTGAAGCTTTCTTT. It translates to CSAGRQGLRTEAFF.

V gene TRBV7-2 combines with J gene TRBJ2-7; 8 bases are a match to TRBD2. The CDR3 consists of 14 residues. With V trimmed by 2 bases and J by 9 bases, 9 bases remained unmatched. The V gene's germline CDR1 is SGHTA and CDR2 FQGNSA. CDR3 in DNA: TGTGCCAGCAGCTTACGGGAGGGCCTTTGGGGGCAGTACTTC. As protein: CASSLREGLWGQYF.

This clonotype occurred many times. V and J are TRBV28 and TRBJ2-2; D perhaps matches TRBD2 (6 bases). Trimming shortened V by 5 bases and J by 1 base, and 20 bases separated the two germline ends. Germline V gene lookup returns CDR1 MDHEN and CDR2 SYDVKM. The CDR3 is 18 residues long. The CDR3 reads CASSPPEGSGGNTGELFF. The CDR3 nucleotides read TGTGCCAGCAGTCCCCCCGAGGGTAGCGGAGGGAACACCGGGGAGCTGTTTTTT.

The chain recombines TRBV28 with TRBJ2-3; possibly TRBD2 for D (5 bases). V lost 5 bases and J lost 2, with 11 bases in between. The CDR3 runs to 14 residues. Germline CDR1 reads MDHEN; CDR2 reads SYDVKM. The CDR3 reads CASSTGFITDTQYF. CDR3 DNA sequence: TGTGCCAGCAGTACGGGATTTATCACAGATACGCAGTATTTT. The whole variable domain, filled in from reference TRBV28 and TRBJ2-3, reads DVKVTQSSRYLVKRTGEKVFLECVQDMDHENMFWYRQDPGLGLRLIYFSYDVKMKEKGDIPEGYSVSREKKERFSLILESASTNQTSMYLCASSTGFITDTQYFGPGTRLTVL.

This clonotype occurred a few times. The V call is TRBV13, the J call TRBJ1-5; D is undetermined. The V end was cut by 4 bases, the J end by 4 bases, with 8 bases between. The CDR3 runs to 13 residues. Germline-derived CDR1 and CDR2 are PRHDT and FYEKMQ (reference sequence). Written as DNA, the CDR3 is TGTGCCAGCAGCTCCCTACCAAATCAGCCCCAGCATTTT. Translated: CASSSLPNQPQHF.